Here is one T cell receptor (beta chain) with its context. What this receptor recognizes is not known. Within one base of it there is no much larger clone, and no base qualities were kept. Sorted unstimulated T cells, along with proliferating T cells recovered from mixed lymphocyte reactions, underwent TCRbeta CDR3 sequencing. Fresh whole blood from over 8 HLA-typed healthy donors was used to isolate PBMCs. To map where alloreactive clones came from, unstimulated CD4+ regulatory T cells were FACS-sorted. Per the germline V gene, MGHDK is the CDR1 and SYGVNS is the CDR2. V is reduced by 3 bases and J by 8 bases, leaving a spacing of 16 bases between them. CDR3 length: 14 amino acids, cysteine to phenylalanine. The retained sequence is limited to the CDR3, 42 bases, with the frame set at the first base. This record belongs to a study of siplizumab effects on memory and regulatory T cells (dated by TCRdb to about 2019). The study in broad terms: The study looked at the effect of siplizumab, an anti-CD2 antibody, on alloreactive T-cell subsets in allogeneic mixed lymphocyte reactions made from human PBMCs. Results and caveats for the whole study, not just this receptor: Roughly 75-97% of proliferating CD4+ or CD8+ clones could not be assigned a naive or memory phenotype. Unstimulated naive T cells appeared to be more diverse than memory T cells, and naive cells seemed to make a substantial contribution to the alloresponse. No functional confirmation was obtained for the suppressive function of proliferating Tregs from siplizumab cultures. Among mappable alloreactive CD4+ clones, the Treg-derived fraction averaged around 63% with siplizumab versus around 27% in control reactions. Sequences below about 10^-5 frequency were poorly captured, so only a minor fraction of alloreactive clones could be mapped to unstimulated subsets. The cumulative frequency of alloreactive sequences traceable to unstimulated CD4+ memory T cells was significantly reduced by siplizumab.

Libraries were prepared through the immunoSEQ multiplex PCR assay. Each sample had 85,000 to 100,000 TCR templates assayed by the deep sequencing platform. Genomic DNA extracted from sorted T cells was the material used for TCRbeta CDR3 sequencing. Processing in the source paper ran as follows. The R programming language was used for clonal analysis of the TCRbeta CDR3 data. Alloreactive CD4+ and CD8+ clones were defined by comparing unstimulated samples with post-reaction CFSE-low samples. Regulatory or non-regulatory origin of alloreactive CD4+ clones was assigned by matching sequences to the sorted unstimulated Treg and non-Treg repertoires. TCRdb re-hosts the immuneACCESS table, in-frame sequences only. Its copies lack some clones; in the studies checked, an unresolved V gene accounts for under half of them, and the cause for the rest is not known. The DNA was the basis for D and trimming; V, J and clone size are from that table. Present in this sample are about 87,000 clones, about 87% of which were seen just once. The ten largest make up over 1.5% of the sample.

This clonotype originated in a human donor in good health. Rearrangement joined TRBV25-1 to TRBJ1-2; no D gene is confidently identified. The sample taken for sequencing was Tregs sorted from blood. CDR3 reads: CASSDGYSGSGYTF. The nucleotide sequence is TGTGCCAGCAGTGATGGTTACTCGGGGTCAGGCTACACCTTC.